The rows below give T cell receptor beta chains drawn from one sample of a study of T cell responses to AZD1222 COVID-19 vaccine. Libraries were prepared by immunoSEQ multiplex PCR; TCRdb keeps only in-frame clonotypes and omits some of them. The table lists about 180,000 clones, around 88% of them singletons. The input for sequencing was peripheral blood, taken on day 0 of AZD1222 vaccination. These receptors originate from an adult in good health. Each CDR3 is given with its conserved first and last residue. A D gene is named only where the DNA matches it firmly. Size is omitted from some rows. Given values are once, few, many or a class for expanded clones.

TGTGCCACCAGCAGTCTCGGGACCTTCTCCGGGGAGAACACTGAAGCTTTCTTT	CATSSLGTFSGENTEAFF	TRBV15	TRBJ1-1	NA	NA
TGTGCCAGCAGCCCAGACAGGGGAAGAGGCTACACCTTC	CASSPDRGRGYTF	TRBV6-2/TRBV6-3	TRBJ1-2	TRBD1	NA
TGTGCCAGCAGCTTGGACGGGACAGGGGGGTACCCTGGCTACACCTTC	CASSLDGTGGYPGYTF	TRBV5-4	TRBJ1-2	TRBD1	NA
TGTGCCAGCAGGCACACCACTAGCGGGATCGGTAATGAGCAGTTCTTC	CASRHTTSGIGNEQFF	TRBV25-1	TRBJ2-1	TRBD2	NA
TGTGCCAGCAGTTACGATGTTGGGACAGCACAAGAGACCCAGTACTTC	CASSYDVGTAQETQYF	TRBV6-5	TRBJ2-5	TRBD1	NA
TGTGCCTGGGATAGGACAGGGGGAAAAAACTATGGCTACACCTTC	CAWDRTGGKNYGYTF	TRBV30	TRBJ1-2	TRBD1	few
TGTGCCTGGGGGGGGGCAGCAAACACTGAAGCTTTCTTT	CAWGGAANTEAFF	TRBV30	TRBJ1-1	NA	NA
TGCAGCGTTGTATCGGAAGCGGGCTATGGCTACACCTTC	CSVVSEAGYGYTF	TRBV29-1	TRBJ1-2	NA	once
TGTGCTAGTGGCTCGCCGCGGACAGGGCGGACCGGGGAGCTGTTTTTT	CASGSPRTGRTGELFF	TRBV12-5	TRBJ2-2	TRBD1	NA
TGTGCCAGCAGCCAAGAAGGGGGACAGGGGACTAGAGGCTACACCTTC	CASSQEGGQGTRGYTF	TRBV14	TRBJ1-2	TRBD1	once
TGTGCCAGCAGCAATCGACAGGGTCTCGGCTCCTACGAGCAGTACTTC	CASSNRQGLGSYEQYF	TRBV21-1	TRBJ2-7	NA	once
TGTGCCAGCAGCTTAGAGGGTAGCAGACCCCCTGAGCAGTTCTTC	CASSLEGSRPPEQFF	TRBV11-2	TRBJ2-1	NA	NA
TGTGCCAGCAGTTTATTGGGTACGGGGGTAGGAAACACCATATATTTT	CASSLLGTGVGNTIYF	TRBV28	TRBJ1-3	NA	NA
TGTGCCAGTAGTATCCGGGACAGAACCTACGAGCAGTACTTC	CASSIRDRTYEQYF	TRBV19	TRBJ2-7	TRBD1	NA
TGTGCCAGCAGTGAATTGGCTAGCGGGCTCAGAGATGAGCAGTTCTTC	CASSELASGLRDEQFF	TRBV2	TRBJ2-1	TRBD2	NA
TGCAGCGTTGAGATAGGGGCAGATACGCAGTATTTT	CSVEIGADTQYF	TRBV29-1	TRBJ2-3	NA	NA
TGTGCCAGTAGTATAGAGAGGTTCGGCGGGGGTAACAATGAGCAGTTCTTC	CASSIERFGGGNNEQFF	TRBV19	TRBJ2-1	TRBD2	NA
TGTGCCAGCAGCGGGGTCGATAAAAACACTGAAGCTTTCTTT	CASSGVDKNTEAFF	TRBV7-9	TRBJ1-1	NA	few
TGTGCCTGGAGGACACCCAACAGCTATACGCAGTATTTT	CAWRTPNSYTQYF	TRBV30	TRBJ2-3	NA	NA
TGTGCCAGCAGCACCACGAGGACAGTCAGTGGAAACACCATATATTTT	CASSTTRTVSGNTIYF	TRBV9	TRBJ1-3	NA	NA
TGTGCCAGCAGTACGACACAGGGAACTAATGAAAAACTGTTTTTT	CASSTTQGTNEKLFF	TRBV28	TRBJ1-4	NA	once
TGTGCCAGCAGTGGGGGGACAGAAGGTGGCTACACCTTC	CASSGGTEGGYTF	TRBV25-1	TRBJ1-2	TRBD1	NA
TGTGCCAGCTCAAAGACAGGGAACTATGGCTACACCTTC	CASSKTGNYGYTF	TRBV18	TRBJ1-2	TRBD1	NA
TGTGCCAGCAGCTTAAACGGGGGATTAAACGAGCAGTACTTC	CASSLNGGLNEQYF	TRBV7-3	TRBJ2-7	NA	NA
TGTGCCAGCAGCTTACTCGGAGCAAACACTGAAGCTTTCTTT	CASSLLGANTEAFF	TRBV7-2	TRBJ1-1	NA	NA
TGTGCCAGCAGCGCGCAGGGGGACGAGCAGTACTTC	CASSAQGDEQYF	TRBV5-4	TRBJ2-7	TRBD1	NA
TGTGCCAGCAGTCCAAGACAGGGCCAGCAGTACTTC	CASSPRQGQQYF	TRBV12-3/TRBV12-4	TRBJ2-7	TRBD1	NA
TGTGCCAGCAGCTTGGCTAACTCCTACGAGCAGTACTTC	CASSLANSYEQYF	TRBV5-5	TRBJ2-7	NA	NA
TGTGCCAGCAGCTTAGGGACTAGCGGGGGCCAAGAGACCCAGTACTTC	CASSLGTSGGQETQYF	TRBV11-3	TRBJ2-5	TRBD2	NA
TGTGCCAGCAGCTTAGACCCATCACAAGGGTCCCAGTACTTC	CASSLDPSQGSQYF	TRBV9	TRBJ2-5	NA	NA
TGTGCCAGCCAACGCGGGGGTATCATGGACTATGGCTACACCTTC	CASQRGGIMDYGYTF	TRBV7-9	TRBJ1-2	NA	NA
TGCGCCAGCAGCTCTAGACAGGGGAGTTTTGAGCAGTACTTC	CASSSRQGSFEQYF	TRBV5-1	TRBJ2-7	TRBD1	NA
TGTGCCAGCAGCTTGGGTGTCAGGCCAGAAGCTTTCTTT	CASSLGVRPEAFF	TRBV5-4	TRBJ1-1	NA	NA
TGTGCCTGGAGTTTTGGGGATAACACTGAAGCTTTCTTT	CAWSFGDNTEAFF	TRBV30	TRBJ1-1	NA	once
TGTGCCAGCCGCCCTCAGGGGACAGGGGGGTACAATGAGCAGTTCTTC	CASRPQGTGGYNEQFF	TRBV7-2	TRBJ2-1	TRBD1	NA
TGTGCCAGCAGGATTATAGAGAACATGAACACTGAAGCTTTCTTT	CASRIIENMNTEAFF	TRBV2	TRBJ1-1	NA	NA
TGCGCCAGCAGCTTTACGCGCGGAGAGACCCAGTACTTC	CASSFTRGETQYF	TRBV5-1	TRBJ2-5	NA	NA
TGCGCCAGCAGCGCGTTGGGGACAGCGAACACTGAAGCTTTCTTT	CASSALGTANTEAFF	TRBV5-1	TRBJ1-1	TRBD1	NA
TGTGCCAGCAGCTTCTACCGGCGGGGGCTCAACACCGGGGAGCTGTTTTTT	CASSFYRRGLNTGELFF	TRBV7-7	TRBJ2-2	NA	NA
TGCAGCGTGGGGACGGCCAGGGGTACTGAAGCTTTCTTT	CSVGTARGTEAFF	TRBV29-1	TRBJ1-1	NA	NA
TGTGCCAGCAGCCAAGATGGGACACTCGAAACGAACACTGAAGCTTTCTTT	CASSQDGTLETNTEAFF	TRBV3-1/TRBV3-2	TRBJ1-1	NA	few